The 3 T cell receptor beta chains presented below share a single source sample, sequenced in a study of vaccination effects on CD4 cells after COVID-19. After expansion with viral peptide pools in the ViraFEST assay, antigen-specific CD4+ T cells were sequenced. Following 10 days of culture, CD4+ T cells were isolated. Convalescent patients had PCR-confirmed SARS-CoV-2 infection between March and December 2020. These receptors lack a known antigen. Repertoires were generated with immunoSEQ multiplex PCR, while TCRdb's copy carries only in-frame clones and drops some. The sample records 60,000 to 75,000 clones, around 70% being singletons. This specimen consisted of CD4+ T cells from PBMCs cultured with HIV peptides, obtained before COVID-19 vaccination. Subset defined: HIV-1 Nef peptide pool negative control/reference culture. These receptors all come from a human donor who had a prior SARS-CoV-2 infection.

This chain uses TRBV27 with TRBJ2-5, with 8 nucleotides matching TRBD1. The CDR3 covers 13 residues. The V gene end was trimmed by 6 bases and the J gene end by 7 bases; junction bases not matched to a gene: 7. Germline CDR1 is MNHEY and CDR2 is SMNVEV (reference sequence). CDR3 residues: CASSSDREGTQYF. The CDR3 DNA follows: TGTGCCAGCAGCTCGGACAGGGAAGGGACCCAGTACTTC.

The chain employs TRBV2 and TRBJ2-7, with a possible D match to TRBD1 (5 bases). The V gene lost 6 bases and the J gene lost 6 bases, with 12 bases spanning the gap. The length of the CDR3 is 12 residues. In germline, CDR1 is SNHLY, CDR2 FYNNEI. This chain's CDR3 is CASSQGSGEQYF. As DNA, the CDR3 is TGTGCCAGCAGCCAGGGTTCTGGCGAGCAGTACTTC. The complete variable domain, with remaining parts taken from reference TRBV2 and TRBJ2-7, reads EPEVTQTPSHQVTQMGQEVILRCVPISNHLYFYWYRQILGQKVEFLVSFYNNEISEKSEIFDDQFSVERPDGSNFTLKIRSTKLEDSAMYFCASSQGSGEQYFGPGTRLTVT.

CDR3 nucleotide sequence: TGTGCCAGCTCACCGAGGCCCTTGGCAGGGAACTCTGGAAACACCATATATTTT. Its translation is CASSPRPLAGNSGNTIYF. The V call is TRBV18, the J call TRBJ1-3; TRBD1 is a possible D gene (5 bases). Trimming took off 3 bases at V and 0 bases at J, with 18 bases between the two ends. The CDR3 is 18 amino acids. Per germline, CDR1 KGHSH and CDR2 LQKENI.